The following is a T cell receptor beta chain sequence with its context. This record comes from a study of patients and donors after allogeneic stem cell transplantation. From the RT-PCR reads, TCRdb called clonotypes with MiXCR, one entry per CDR3 protein. The top ten clones hold about 35% of a sample with approximately 200,000 distinct CDR3 sequences, roughly 40% of them seen once. Between the trimmed V and J ends, which lost 1 base and 0 bases, there was a span of 16 bases. The CDR3 has 17 amino acids. The germline V gene has CDR1 PRHDT and CDR2 FYEKMQ (reference sequence). The TCR comes from a human donor who was either an allogeneic HSCT recipient or a stem cell or donor lymphocyte infusion donor (not recorded which). It is not recorded whose cells these are; they may come from a transplant donor. The V and J genes are TRBV13 and TRBJ2-7; tentatively, D is TRBD2 (6 bases). The sequenced material came from blood, either unsorted or a sorted T cell fraction (not recorded which). The chain's CDR3 is CASSLVGRGERSYEQYF. CDR3 DNA sequence: TGTGCCAGCAGCTTAGTAGGGCGGGGCGAACGCTCCTACGAGCAGTACTTC.